This T cell receptor (beta chain) appears in the sequencing data of a study of T cell responses to AZD1222 COVID-19 vaccine. Findings and limits, study-wide: Spike-specific TCR depth and breadth grew after two AZD1222 doses.

The analysis combined second doses at about 4 or about 12 weeks. CDR1 is MNHEY, CDR2 SVGAGI, per germline. CDR3 length equals 16 residues. The V end was cut by 0 bases, the J end by 5 bases, with 16 bases between. Turning to this clone: Its antigen remains unidentified.

Only in-frame clones appear in the TCRdb table, and some are missing; sequencing was by immunoSEQ multiplex PCR. The repertoire holds 100,000 to 130,000 clones, with around nine tenths as singletons. The chain uses TRBV6-5 and TRBJ2-5; D gene uncertain. This material consisted of peripheral blood, taken 28 days after the second AZD1222 dose. This TCR came from an adult who received the AZD1222 COVID-19 vaccine. The CDR3 here is CASSYSVGTAWETQYF. The DNA for the CDR3 is TGTGCCAGCAGTTACTCGGTTGGAACAGCATGGGAGACCCAGTACTTC.